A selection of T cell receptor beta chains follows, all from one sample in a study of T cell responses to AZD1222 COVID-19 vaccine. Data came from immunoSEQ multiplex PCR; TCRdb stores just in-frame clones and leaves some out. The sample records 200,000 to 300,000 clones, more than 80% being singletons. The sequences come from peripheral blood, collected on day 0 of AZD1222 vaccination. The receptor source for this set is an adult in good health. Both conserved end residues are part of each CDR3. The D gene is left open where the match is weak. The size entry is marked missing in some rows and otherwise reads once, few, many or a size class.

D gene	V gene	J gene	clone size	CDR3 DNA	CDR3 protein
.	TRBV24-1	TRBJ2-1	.	TGTGCCACCAGTGATTCAATACTAGGGACCTACAATGAGCAGTTCTTC	CATSDSILGTYNEQFF
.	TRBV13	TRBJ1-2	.	TGTGCCAGCAGCTTACAGGGTCTCAACTATGGCTACACCTTC	CASSLQGLNYGYTF
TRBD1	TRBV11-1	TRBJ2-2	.	TGTGCCAGCAGCTCAGGACAGGGGAGCGGGGAGCTGTTTTTT	CASSSGQGSGELFF
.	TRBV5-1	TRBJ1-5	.	TGCGCCAGCAGCCCGGGGGCTGGGGAACAGCCCCAGCATTTT	CASSPGAGEQPQHF
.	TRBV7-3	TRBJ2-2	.	TGTGCCAGCAGCAAATCCCCCCTTAATACGAACACCGGGGAGCTGTTTTTT	CASSKSPLNTNTGELFF
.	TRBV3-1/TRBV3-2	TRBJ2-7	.	TGTGCCAGCAGCCAACGGGTCTACGAGCAGTACTTC	CASSQRVYEQYF
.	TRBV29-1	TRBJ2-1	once	TGCAGCGTTGAAGGGGCCGAAAGCTCCTACAATGAGCAGTTCTTC	CSVEGAESSYNEQFF
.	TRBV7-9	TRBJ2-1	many	TGTGCCAGCAGCCGAACCGGGACTTCTTACAATGAGCAGTTCTTC	CASSRTGTSYNEQFF
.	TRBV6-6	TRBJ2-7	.	TGTGCCAGCAGTTCGGTCAGCTACGAGCAGTACTTC	CASSSVSYEQYF
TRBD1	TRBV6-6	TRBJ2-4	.	TGTGCCAGCAGTCCTCCCCGGGACAGGGCCTTAGCCAAAAACATTCAGTACTTC	CASSPPRDRALAKNIQYF